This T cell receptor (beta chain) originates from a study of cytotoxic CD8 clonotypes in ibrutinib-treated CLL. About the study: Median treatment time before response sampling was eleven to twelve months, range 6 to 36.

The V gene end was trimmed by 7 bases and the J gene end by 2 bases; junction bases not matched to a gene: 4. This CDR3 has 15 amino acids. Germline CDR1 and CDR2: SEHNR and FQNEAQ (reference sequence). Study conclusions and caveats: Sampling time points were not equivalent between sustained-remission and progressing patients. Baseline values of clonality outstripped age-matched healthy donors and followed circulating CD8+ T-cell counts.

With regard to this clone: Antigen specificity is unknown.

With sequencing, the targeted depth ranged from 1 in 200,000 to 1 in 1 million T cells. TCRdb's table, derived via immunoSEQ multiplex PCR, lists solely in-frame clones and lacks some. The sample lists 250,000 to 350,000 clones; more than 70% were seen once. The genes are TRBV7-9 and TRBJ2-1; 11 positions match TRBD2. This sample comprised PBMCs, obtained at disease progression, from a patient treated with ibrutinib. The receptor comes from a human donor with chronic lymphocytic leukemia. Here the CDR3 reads CASKASGRPYNEQFF. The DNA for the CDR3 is TGTGCCAGCAAGGCTAGCGGGAGGCCCTACAATGAGCAGTTCTTC.